Here is one T cell receptor beta chain with its context. Its target is not known. The source of the sample is a study of metastatic and nonmetastatic thyroid tumors. Study details: Both malignant and benign thyroid patients supplied peripheral blood and tumor or nodule tissue samples, across which the repertoires of these patients were then compared.

Study conclusions and caveats: The reported finding was significantly higher TCR beta diversity in malignant thyroid tumors relative to benign nodules, in blood and tumor.

None of the patients had undergone any treatment ahead of thyroid surgery. Original handling: The study took CDR3 differences across clinicopathological groups and made a distant-metastasis classifier for papillary thyroid cancer from them. TCRdb reanalyzed the PCR reads with MiXCR. V and J calls and clone size were set by TCRdb, not the authors. The sample includes approximately 86,000 clones, under 15% of them seen just once. The sequenced material came from tumor tissue. The sequence was obtained from a female donor with papillary thyroid cancer or a benign thyroid nodule (not recorded which). Some clones in this sample may be carry-over from other donors' samples.

As DNA, the CDR3 is TGCAGCGTTGAAATGACCGGGACAGGGGGATTCACAGATACGCAGTATTTT. Amino acids: CSVEMTGTGGFTDTQYF. The chain combines TRBV29-1 with TRBJ2-3; 11 nucleotides agree with TRBD1. The V gene's germline CDR1 is SQVTM and CDR2 ANQGSEA. The CDR3 has 17 residues. The V segment lost 2 bases and the J segment 2 bases; nucleotides outside the gene matches: 9.